This T cell receptor beta chain originates from a study of CD8 T cells in ankylosing spondylitis. About this clonotype: Its antigen remains unidentified.

The CDR3 has 18 residues. CDR1 SQVTM and CDR2 ANQGSEA come from the germline V gene. V dropped 4 bases and J dropped 4; count of bases not matched to a gene: 13. Overall study results and limits: Blood from ankylosing spondylitis patients appeared to carry a characteristic eight-variant TCR beta motif. The clones that were linked to disease were reported to be significantly enriched in matched synovial fluid samples from ankylosing spondylitis patients. As for the disease-linked clones, they showed a CD8+ phenotype and occurred at relatively low frequencies in peripheral blood.

Quantitative barcoded 5'-RACE was used to prepare TCR beta libraries. From the 5' RACE reads, TCRdb called clonotypes with MiXCR, one entry per CDR3 protein. This sample has 270,000 or so distinct CDR3 sequences, with over 15% found just once. Specimen: blood, either unsorted or a sorted T cell fraction (not recorded which). The V gene is TRBV29-1, the J gene TRBJ2-2; 12 nucleotides align to TRBD2. The origin of this receptor is a male donor with ankylosing spondylitis or in good health (not recorded which). The CDR3 here is CSVADLAGGWSGTGELFF. Here the CDR3 DNA reads TGCAGCGTTGCCGACCTAGCGGGAGGGTGGTCGGGCACCGGGGAGCTGTTTTTT.